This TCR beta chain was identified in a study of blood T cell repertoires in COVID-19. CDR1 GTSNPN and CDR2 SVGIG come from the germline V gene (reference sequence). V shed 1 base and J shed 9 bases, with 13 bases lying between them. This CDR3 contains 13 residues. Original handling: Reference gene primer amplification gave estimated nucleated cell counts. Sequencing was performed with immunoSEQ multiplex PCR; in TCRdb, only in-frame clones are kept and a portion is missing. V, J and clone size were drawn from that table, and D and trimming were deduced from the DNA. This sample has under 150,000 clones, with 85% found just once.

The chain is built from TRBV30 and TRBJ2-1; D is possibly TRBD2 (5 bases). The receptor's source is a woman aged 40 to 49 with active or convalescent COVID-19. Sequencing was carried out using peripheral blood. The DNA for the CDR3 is TGTGCCTGGAGTGGAACGGGGAACAGTGAGCAGTTCTTC. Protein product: CAWSGTGNSEQFF.